The T cell receptor beta chain under discussion was sequenced for a study of spatial heterogeneity in lung cancer. One entry per CDR3 protein, called by TCRdb with MiXCR from the 5' RACE reads. Among around 13,000 distinct CDR3 sequences listed, 4.5% to 6.5% were seen once. V was trimmed by 3 bases and J by 2 bases, leaving 7 bases between them. The CDR3 is 13 amino acids. Per germline, CDR1 SGHRS and CDR2 YFSETQ. Time point: sample taken at primary tumor resection. Study-wide results and limits: Tumoral mutation counts were tracked by counts of expanded intratumoral alpha and beta TCRs.

This clonotype was recorded at least ten times. What it binds is unknown. The source is a male donor with early-stage non-small cell lung cancer. This chain connects TRBV5-1 to TRBJ2-3, with a weak D call TRBD2 (6 bases). Material: lung tumor tissue, obtained at surgery. Written as DNA, the CDR3 is TGCGCCAGCAGCTGGGACTTCACAGATACGCAGTATTTT. It yields the protein CASSWDFTDTQYF.